Listed below are T cell receptor beta chains from one sample, sequenced in a study of blood T cell repertoires in COVID-19. The assay was immunoSEQ multiplex PCR, and TCRdb's table has in-frame clones only and misses some. The sample shows some 90,000 clones, roughly 87% of them seen only once. The sequenced sample consisted of peripheral blood. The receptor set was obtained from a man aged 50 to 60 with acute or convalescent COVID-19. The CDR3 runs from the conserved cysteine through the conserved F or W. D genes are given only for firm matches. Clone size is given for some rows only: seen once, a few or many times, or a class if the clone is expanded.

CDR3 length	V gene	J gene	D gene	clone size	CDR3 protein	CDR3 DNA
13	TRBV7-8	TRBJ2-3	.	.	CASSPTDTDTQYF	TGTGCCAGCAGCCCAACAGACACAGATACGCAGTATTTT
13	TRBV11-3	TRBJ1-1	.	.	CASSQERESEAFF	TGTGCCAGCAGCCAGGAGCGGGAGTCCGAAGCTTTCTTT
15	TRBV3-1/TRBV3-2	TRBJ2-2	TRBD2	.	CASSSRLAGPGELFF	TGTGCCAGCAGCTCTCGACTAGCGGGGCCCGGGGAGCTGTTTTTT
11	TRBV3-1/TRBV3-2	TRBJ1-1	.	few	CASSLRDEAFF	TGTGCCAGCAGCCTCCGCGATGAAGCTTTCTTT
15	TRBV7-6	TRBJ1-1	.	many	CASSLVGARNTEAFF	TGTGCCAGCAGCTTAGTGGGGGCTCGGAACACTGAAGCTTTCTTT
11	TRBV30	TRBJ1-4	.	.	CAWSLLEKLFF	TGTGCCTGGAGTCTTCTTGAAAAACTGTTTTTT
13	TRBV7-2	TRBJ1-2	.	.	CASSLGLHEGYTF	TGTGCCAGCAGCCTGGGCCTCCATGAAGGCTACACCTTC
14	TRBV9	TRBJ1-2	.	few	CASGRDWEGFGYTF	TGTGCCAGCGGAAGGGACTGGGAAGGATTTGGCTACACCTTC
13	TRBV19	TRBJ2-1	.	.	CASSLLPGNEQFF	TGTGCCAGTAGTTTACTTCCGGGTAATGAGCAGTTCTTC
11	TRBV12-3/TRBV12-4	TRBJ2-5	.	.	CASRKGETQYF	TGTGCCAGCAGGAAGGGGGAGACCCAGTACTTC
16	TRBV5-1	TRBJ1-2	.	.	CASSLGGSGEYYGYTF	TGCGCCAGCAGCTTGGGTGGTTCAGGGGAATACTATGGCTACACCTTC
14	TRBV28	TRBJ1-3	.	.	CASSFTGSGNTIYF	TGTGCCAGCAGCTTCACAGGGTCCGGAAACACCATATATTTT
15	TRBV5-6	TRBJ2-1	TRBD1	.	CASSSRDSFYNEQFF	TGTGCCAGCAGCTCCCGGGACAGCTTCTACAATGAGCAGTTCTTC
19	TRBV11-3	TRBJ1-5	TRBD1	.	CASSLGGTGGHGSNQPQHF	TGTGCCAGCAGCTTAGGGGGGACAGGGGGACATGGGAGCAATCAGCCCCAGCATTTT
18	TRBV5-5	TRBJ2-3	TRBD1	.	CASSSKHRDRVTTDTQYF	TGTGCCAGCAGCTCTAAACACCGGGACAGGGTAACCACAGATACGCAGTATTTT
15	TRBV30	TRBJ1-1	.	.	CAWSVSAGMNTEAFF	TGTGCCTGGAGTGTAAGTGCGGGGATGAACACTGAAGCTTTCTTT
14	TRBV4-1	TRBJ2-7	.	.	CASSQGEAIHEQYF	TGCGCCAGCAGCCAAGGAGAAGCTATCCACGAGCAGTACTTC
16	TRBV5-4	TRBJ1-6	.	once	CASSDRLISYNSPLHF	TGTGCCAGCAGCGACAGGCTTATATCCTATAATTCACCCCTCCACTTT
14	TRBV5-1	TRBJ2-1	.	.	CASSLDGGNNEQFF	TGCGCCAGCAGCTTGGACGGCGGCAACAATGAGCAGTTCTTC
13	TRBV7-3	TRBJ2-5	.	.	CASSRGQEGTQYF	TGTGCCAGCAGCCGTGGACAGGAGGGGACCCAGTACTTC
15	TRBV5-1	TRBJ2-3	TRBD1	.	CASSLRTGLTDTQYF	TGCGCCAGCAGCCTAAGGACAGGGTTGACAGATACGCAGTATTTT
16	TRBV5-1	TRBJ2-2	TRBD1	.	CASSFTGTGDTGELFF	TGCGCCAGCAGCTTCACCGGGACAGGGGACACCGGGGAGCTGTTTTTT